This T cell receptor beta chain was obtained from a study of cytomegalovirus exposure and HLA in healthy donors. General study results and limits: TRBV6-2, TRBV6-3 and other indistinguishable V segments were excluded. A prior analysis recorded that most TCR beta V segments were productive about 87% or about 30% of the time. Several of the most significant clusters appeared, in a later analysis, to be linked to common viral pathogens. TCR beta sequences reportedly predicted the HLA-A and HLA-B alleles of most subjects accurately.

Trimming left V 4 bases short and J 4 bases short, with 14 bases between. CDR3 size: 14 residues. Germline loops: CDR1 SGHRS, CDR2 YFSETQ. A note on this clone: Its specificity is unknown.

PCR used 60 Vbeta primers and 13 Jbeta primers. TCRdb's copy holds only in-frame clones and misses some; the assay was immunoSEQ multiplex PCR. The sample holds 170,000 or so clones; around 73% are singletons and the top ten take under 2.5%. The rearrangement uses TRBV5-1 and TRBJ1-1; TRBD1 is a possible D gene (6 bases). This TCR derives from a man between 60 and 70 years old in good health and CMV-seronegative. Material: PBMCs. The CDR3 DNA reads TGCGCCAGCAGCCCCTCCACAGGGAGCACTGAAGCTTTCTTT. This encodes CASSPSTGSTEAFF.